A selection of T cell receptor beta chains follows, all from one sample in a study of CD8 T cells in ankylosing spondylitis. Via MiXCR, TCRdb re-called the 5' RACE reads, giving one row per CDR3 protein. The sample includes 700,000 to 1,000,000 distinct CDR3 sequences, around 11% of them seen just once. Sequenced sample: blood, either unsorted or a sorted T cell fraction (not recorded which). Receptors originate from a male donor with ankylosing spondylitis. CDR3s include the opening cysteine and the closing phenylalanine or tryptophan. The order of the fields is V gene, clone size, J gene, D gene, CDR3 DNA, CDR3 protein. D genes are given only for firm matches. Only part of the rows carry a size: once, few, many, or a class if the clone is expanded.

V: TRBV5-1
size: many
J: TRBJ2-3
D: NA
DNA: TGCGCCAGCAGCTTGATGGGGCTGACAGATACGCAGTATTTT
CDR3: CASSLMGLTDTQYF

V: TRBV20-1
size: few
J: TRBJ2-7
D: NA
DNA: TGCAGTGCTCCTAATCCGGGACTCTCCTACGAGCAGTACTTC
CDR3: CSAPNPGLSYEQYF

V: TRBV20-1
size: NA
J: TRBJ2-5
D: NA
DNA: TGCAGTGCCTTGGACTACCACCAAGAGGCCCAGTACTTC
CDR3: CSALDYHQEAQYF

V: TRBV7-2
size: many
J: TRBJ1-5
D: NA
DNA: TGTGCCAGCAGCTTAGCGGGCCAGTTAAATCAGCCCCAGCATTTT
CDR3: CASSLAGQLNQPQHF

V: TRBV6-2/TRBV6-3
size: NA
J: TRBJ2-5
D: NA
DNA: TGTGCCAGCAGGCCGACAGTATTCCAAGAGACCCAGTACTTC
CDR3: CASRPTVFQETQYF

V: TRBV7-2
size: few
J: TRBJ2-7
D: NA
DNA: TGTGCCAGCAGCCCACGGGCCCTCTCCTACGAGCAGTACTTC
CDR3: CASSPRALSYEQYF

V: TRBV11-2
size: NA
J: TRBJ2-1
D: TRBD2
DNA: TGTGCCAGCAGCCCAACCCCGGGACTAGTCGACAATGAGCAGTTCTTC
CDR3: CASSPTPGLVDNEQFF

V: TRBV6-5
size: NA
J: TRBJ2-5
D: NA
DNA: TGTGCCAGCACGTCGGCTGCGAGGACCCAGTACTTC
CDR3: CASTSAARTQYF

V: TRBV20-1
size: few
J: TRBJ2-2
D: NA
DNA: TGCAGTGCTAGAGATTCCACCGGGGAGCTGTTTTTT
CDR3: CSARDSTGELFF

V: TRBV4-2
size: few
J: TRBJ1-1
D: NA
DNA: TGTGCCAGCAGCCAAGATTGGGGAAGTGAAGCTTTCTTT
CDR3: CASSQDWGSEAFF

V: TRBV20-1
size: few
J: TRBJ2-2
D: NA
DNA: TGCAGTGCTGGAAGAGAGAACACCGGGGAGCTGTTTTTT
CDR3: CSAGRENTGELFF

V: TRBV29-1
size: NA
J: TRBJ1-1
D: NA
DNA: TGCAGCGCTATGGGGGGAAACACTGAAGCTTTCTTT
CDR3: CSAMGGNTEAFF

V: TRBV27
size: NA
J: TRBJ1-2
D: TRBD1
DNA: TGTGCCAGCAGTCTCGACAGGGGGCTCGGCTACACCTTC
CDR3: CASSLDRGLGYTF

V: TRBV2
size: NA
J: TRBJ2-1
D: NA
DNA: TGTGCCACCAAACGTACGGGGCTCAATGAGCAGTTCTTC
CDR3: CATKRTGLNEQFF

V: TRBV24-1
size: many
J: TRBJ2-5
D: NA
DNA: TGTGCCACCAGTGATCGGCAGGAGTATGAAGAGACCCAGTACTTC
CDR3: CATSDRQEYEETQYF

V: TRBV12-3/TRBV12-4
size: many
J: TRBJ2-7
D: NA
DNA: TGTGCCAGCAGTCAGGCCGGGCTTAAATACGAGCAGTACTTC
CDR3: CASSQAGLKYEQYF

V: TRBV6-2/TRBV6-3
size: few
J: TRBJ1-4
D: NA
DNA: TGTGCCAGCAGTTACTATGGAACTAATGAAAAACTGTTTTTT
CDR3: CASSYYGTNEKLFF

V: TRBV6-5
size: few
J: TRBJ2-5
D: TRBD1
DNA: TGTGCCAGCAGTTACTTCGCCGGGACAGGACAAGAGACCCAGTACTTC
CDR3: CASSYFAGTGQETQYF

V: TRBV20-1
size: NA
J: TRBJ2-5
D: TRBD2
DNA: TGCAGTGCTGGGGGAGGGGCCGAAGAGACCCAGTACTTC
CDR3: CSAGGGAEETQYF

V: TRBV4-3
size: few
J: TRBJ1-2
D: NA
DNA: TGCGCCAGCGGCGTAACAGGGTCTAACTATGGCTACACCTTC
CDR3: CASGVTGSNYGYTF

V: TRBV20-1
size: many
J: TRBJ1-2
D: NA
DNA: TGCAGTGCGTCAGGGGTGGATGGCTACACCTTC
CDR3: CSASGVDGYTF

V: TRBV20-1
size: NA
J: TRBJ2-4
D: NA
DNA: TGCAGTGCTAGAGTCCCCGAGGAGTACTTC
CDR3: CSARVPEEYF

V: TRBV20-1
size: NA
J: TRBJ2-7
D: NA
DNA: TGCTGTGCTAGAGATAGAGGGGAGAACAGATACGAGCAGTACTTC
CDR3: CCARDRGENRYEQYF

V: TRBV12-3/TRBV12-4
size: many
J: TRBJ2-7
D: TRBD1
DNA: TGTGCCAGCAGTTCAACCGACAGGGGGTACGAGCAGTACTTC
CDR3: CASSSTDRGYEQYF

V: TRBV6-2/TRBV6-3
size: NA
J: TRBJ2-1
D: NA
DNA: TGTGCCAGCAGTATCGACAGGCCCGTGGCGGCTGAGCAGTTCTTC
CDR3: CASSIDRPVAAEQFF

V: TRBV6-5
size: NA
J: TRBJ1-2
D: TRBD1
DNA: TGTGCCAGCAGTTACCTGGGGGACAGGATCAACTATGGCTACACCTTC
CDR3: CASSYLGDRINYGYTF

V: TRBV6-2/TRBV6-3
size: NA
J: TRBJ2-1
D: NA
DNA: TGTGCCAGCAGTTACTCGATCGGAAAGGAGCAGTTCTTC
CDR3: CASSYSIGKEQFF